This passage covers 18 T cell receptor beta chains from one sample sequenced in a study of blood T cells in healthy people across ages. Primed by a sample-barcoded 5' primer and a J-beta primer mix, a second PCR proceeded for 7 to 11 cycles. TCRdb passed the 5' RACE reads through MiXCR, listing each CDR3 protein once. The sample carries about 1,500,000 distinct CDR3 sequences, approximately 40% recorded once. Sequencing input: blood. These receptors all come from a woman between 18 and 30 years old in good health.

This clonotype has more than one count but fewer than ten. This sequence joins TRBV20-1 and TRBJ2-1, with 8 bases matching TRBD2. V was pared by 5 bases and J by 0 bases, with 9 bases of the junction left unmatched. Germline assignment: CDR1 DFQATT and CDR2 SNEGSKA (reference sequence). CDR3 length: 16 residues. CDR3 bases: TGCAGTGCTCCAGGCGGGGGGAGTTTCTCCTACAATGAGCAGTTCTTC. Amino acids: CSAPGGGSFSYNEQFF.

V usage is TRBV2 and J usage is TRBJ2-3; TRBD2 agrees at 12 bases. V shed 6 bases, J shed 9 bases, and the junction held 10 bases outside the gene matches. CDR1 is SNHLY and CDR2 is FYNNEI in the germline V gene. The CDR3 consists of 15 residues. This CDR3 reads CASSRTSGAPGTQYF. The CDR3 DNA is TGTGCCAGCAGCCGGACTAGCGGGGCCCCCGGAACGCAGTATTTT.

V gene TRBV20-1 combines with J gene TRBJ2-7; 9 bases match TRBD2. After removal of 6 bases from V and 5 bases from J, the junction contained 14 bases not matched to a gene. The germline gives CDR1 DFQATT, CDR2 SNEGSKA (reference sequence). The CDR3 consists of 15 residues. DNA for the CDR3: TGCAGTGCCATAACTTTGCGGGAGGGTGGAAACGAGCAGTACTTC. Translation: CSAITLREGGNEQYF.

With regard to this clonotype: This sequence may be a read error, since a much larger clone differs from it by one base. The chain has TRBV29-1 and TRBJ2-5; no firm D call. V was pared by 1 base and J by 4 bases, with 13 bases between. CDR1 is SQVTM and CDR2 is ANQGSEA in the germline V gene. CDR3 length equals 14 residues. This CDR3 reads CSVEAHLLGETQYF. The DNA for the CDR3 is TGCAGCGTTGAAGCCCACCTGCTAGGAGAGACCCAGTACTTC.

The rearrangement joins TRBV4-1 to TRBJ2-1; 12 bases align to TRBD2. Looked up from germline, CDR1 is MGHRA and CDR2 is YSYEKL. This CDR3 comprises 19 residues. J lost 4 bases, V lost 0 bases, and 10 bases had no gene match. CDR3 sequence reads: CASSQDSATSGGVYNEQFF. CDR3 DNA: TGCGCCAGCAGCCAAGATTCAGCGACTAGCGGGGGTGTATACAATGAGCAGTTCTTC.

The chain uses TRBV25-1 and TRBJ2-7, with TRBD1 identical over 7 bases. CDR1 is MGHDK, CDR2 SYGVNS, per germline. The CDR3 runs to 14 residues. J was trimmed by 7 bases and V by 6 bases; bases with no gene match: 12. The CDR3 region has the DNA TGTGCCAGCAGCCGGGACAGTCAGTACAATGAGCAGTACTTC. Protein product: CASSRDSQYNEQYF.

This clonotype was picked up a small number of times. The chain recombines TRBV20-1 with TRBJ2-5; possible D gene TRBD1, 6 bases. The CDR3 runs 12 residues. The V end was cut by 6 bases, the J end by 2 bases, with 10 bases between. CDR1 is DFQATT and CDR2 is SNEGSKA in the germline V gene (reference sequence). The CDR3 sequence: CSALQGQETQYF. The CDR3 coding sequence is TGCAGTGCCCTGCAGGGGCAAGAGACCCAGTACTTC.

The chain uses TRBV7-2 and TRBJ2-3; 13 bases map to TRBD2. V lost 4 bases, J lost 1 base, and 8 bases stayed unmatched. The CDR3 loop spans 18 amino acids. The V gene's germline CDR1 is SGHTA and CDR2 FQGNSA. CDR3 bases: TGTGCCAGCAGCTGGGCCGGGACTAGCGGGACTCGCACAGATACGCAGTATTTT. This translates into CASSWAGTSGTRTDTQYF.

This clonotype occurred a few times. The chain has TRBV20-1 and TRBJ1-2; TRBD1 is a possible D gene (6 bases). Germline CDR1 reads DFQATT; CDR2 reads SNEGSKA (reference sequence). This CDR3 comprises 14 residues. The V and J ends lost 0 bases and 3 bases respectively, with 11 bases between them. The CDR3 DNA sequence: TGCAGTGCTAGAGATTCGTACAGGGACTATGGCTACACCTTC. This encodes CSARDSYRDYGYTF.

This chain joins TRBV7-9 and TRBJ2-1; 7 bases map to TRBD2. With 7 bases clipped from V and 3 bases from J, the junction kept 6 bases outside the gene matches. This CDR3 has 14 residues. The germline V gene has CDR1 SEHNR and CDR2 FQNEAQ (reference sequence). Here the CDR3 DNA reads TGTGCCAGCATTCCGACTAGCCTCTACAATGAGCAGTTCTTC. It yields the protein CASIPTSLYNEQFF.

This clonotype was recorded a few times. V is TRBV20-1 and J is TRBJ2-5; TRBD1 matches 8 bases. V dropped 6 bases and J dropped 1; count of bases not matched to a gene: 4. The CDR3 runs 13 residues. Germline V gene data show CDR1 as DFQATT and CDR2 as SNEGSKA (reference sequence). The CDR3 sequence: CSATRGPQETQYF. For the CDR3, the DNA is TGCAGTGCAACCAGGGGGCCCCAAGAGACCCAGTACTTC.

The gene calls are TRBV12-5 and TRBJ1-2; D is perhaps TRBD1 (5 bases). The germline gives CDR1 LGHNT, CDR2 FRNRAP. With 6 bases removed from V and 8 bases from J, the gap between germline ends came to 19 bases. This CDR3 has 14 amino acids. CDR3 nucleotide sequence: TGTGCTAGTGGCCCCGGGACTCCCTCACGGGGCTACACCTTC. It yields the protein CASGPGTPSRGYTF.

In its sample, this clonotype was seen many times. The chain joins TRBV20-1 to TRBJ2-3; D might be TRBD2 (7 bases). CDR1 and CDR2 from the germline V gene are DFQATT and SNEGSKA (reference sequence). This CDR3 has 14 residues. Deletions cut 3 bases from V and 1 base from J, with 11 bases between. CDR3 sequence (DNA): TGCAGTGCTAGGGGGGGGCGGGGCACAGATACGCAGTATTTT. Protein: CSARGGRGTDTQYF.

This chain uses TRBV6-6 with TRBJ1-1; no definite D call. Per the germline V gene, CDR1 is MNHNY and CDR2 is SVGAGI (reference sequence). The CDR3 has 10 amino acids. Trimming cost V 10 bases and J 1 base, with 4 bases left between them. The CDR3 protein is CATRNTEAFF. CDR3 coding DNA: TGTGCCACCCGGAACACTGAAGCTTTCTTT.

Comment on this clonotype: A clone one base away is much larger, so this may be a read error. The chain links TRBV2 to TRBJ2-4; D not resolved. The CDR3 spans 13 residues. V was shortened by 4 bases and J by 3 bases, with 7 bases between the two germline ends. Germline V gene data show CDR1 as SNHLY and CDR2 as FYNNEI. The CDR3 DNA reads as TGTGCCAGCAGTGTACGCGACAAAAACATTCAGTACTTC. Translating gives CASSVRDKNIQYF.

This chain links TRBV7-8 with TRBJ1-5; D unclear. V lost 1 base and J lost 1, with 14 bases in between. The CDR3 consists of 17 residues. Germline V lookup: CDR1 SGHVS, CDR2 FQNEAQ. The CDR3 sequence is CASSLDGRQSSNQPQHF. As DNA, the CDR3 is TGTGCCAGCAGCTTAGATGGCCGGCAGAGCAGCAATCAGCCCCAGCATTTT.

Comments on this clonotype: A clone one base away is much larger, so this may be a read error. The rearrangement uses TRBV27 and TRBJ1-4; 7 bases match TRBD1. CDR1 is MNHEY, CDR2 SMNVEV, per germline (reference sequence). V was pared by 4 bases and J by 9 bases, with 8 bases of the junction left unmatched. The CDR3 is 14 amino acids. The chain's CDR3 is CASSYGQANKKLFF. CDR3 sequence (DNA): TGTGCCAGCAGTTACGGACAGGCGAATAAAAAACTGTTTTTT.

As concerns this clonotype: Germline and junction disagree at one end, which may indicate a read error. The genes are TRBV7-9 and TRBJ1-2, with 8 bases fitting TRBD1. There are 14 residues in the CDR3. From germline, CDR1 is SEHNR and CDR2 FQNEAQ (reference sequence). CDR3 DNA: TGTGCCAGCAGCTTAGCGCAGGGGGCCTATGGCGACACCTTC. It specifies CASSLAQGAYGDTF.